This TCR beta chain was sequenced in a study of OX40 agonist ivuxolimab in advanced cancers. The method was immunoSEQ multiplex PCR; TCRdb's version includes in-frame clones alone and lacks a portion of them. The data hold under 80,000 clones, with 70% to 90% observed a single time. This clone occurred once. The V and J ends lost 4 bases and 2 bases respectively, with 13 bases between them. The CDR3 loop spans 15 amino acids. From germline, CDR1 is ENHRY and CDR2 SYGVKD. The chain is built from TRBV10-3 and TRBJ2-3; no clear D gene. This sample comprised CD4+ or CD8+ T cells sorted from blood, obtained in a trial of the OX40 agonist ivuxolimab. The receptor's source is an adult with an advanced solid tumor such as melanoma, head and neck, liver or kidney cancer. CDR3 sequence: CAISVTAFPTDTQYF. The CDR3, as DNA: TGTGCCATCAGTGTAACAGCCTTTCCCACAGATACGCAGTATTTT.